What follows are 13 T cell receptor beta chains derived from one specimen sequenced in a study of blood T cell repertoires in COVID-19. Clones were read by immunoSEQ multiplex PCR, and TCRdb kept only the in-frame ones, dropping some. The table has about 89,000 clones, 86% seen once; the top ten hold more than 1%. Sequencing was carried out using peripheral blood. The receptor source for this set is a man at least 80 years old with active or convalescent COVID-19.

The V gene is TRBV5-1, the J gene TRBJ1-3; D not certain. Germline CDR1 SGHRS, CDR2 YFSETQ. The CDR3 runs 13 residues. Trimming cost V 0 bases and J 8 bases, with 9 bases left between them. CDR3 coding DNA: TGCGCCAGCAGCTTGGGTGGAGACGACACCATATATTTT. Encoded protein: CASSLGGDDTIYF. Filled out from reference TRBV5-1 and TRBJ1-3, the complete variable domain reads KAGVTQTPRYLIKTRGQQVTLSCSPISGHRSVSWYQQTPGQGLQFLFEYFSETQRNKGNFPGRFSGRQFSNSRSEMNVSTLELGDSALYLCASSLGGDDTIYFGEGSWLTVV.

This clone was detected a few times. This chain connects TRBV24-1 to TRBJ2-1; TRBD2 agrees at 13 bases. After removal of 4 bases from V and 7 bases from J, the junction contained 9 bases not matched to a gene. This CDR3 has 17 amino acids. The V gene's germline CDR1 is KGHDR and CDR2 SFDVKD. The chain's CDR3 is CATSDHVTSGRANEQFF. The CDR3 DNA is TGTGCCACCAGTGACCACGTAACTAGCGGGAGGGCAAATGAGCAGTTCTTC.

The V and J genes are TRBV7-9 and TRBJ1-4; D uncertain. V was clipped by 0 bases and J by 14 bases, with 10 bases between them. This CDR3 is 12 amino acids long. The germline V gene has CDR1 SEHNR and CDR2 FQNEAQ (reference sequence). This CDR3 is CASSLAEQRLFF. As DNA, the CDR3 is TGTGCCAGCAGCTTAGCCGAGCAGCGGCTGTTTTTT.

The J gene is TRBJ1-1, the V gene TRBV30; TRBD1 matches at 7 bases. V gave up 4 bases and J gave up 0 bases; unmatched junction bases: 8. This CDR3 spans 15 amino acids. Germline V gene lookup returns CDR1 GTSNPN and CDR2 SVGIG (reference sequence). The CDR3 region has the DNA TGTGCCTGGACGATCAGGGGGACGGTGAACACTGAAGCTTTCTTT. It specifies CAWTIRGTVNTEAFF. The full variable domain, its missing parts supplied by reference TRBV30 and TRBJ1-1, is SQTIHQWPATLVQPVGSPLSLECTVEGTSNPNLYWYRQAAGRGLQLLFYSVGIGQISSEVPQNLSASRPQDRQFILSSKKLLLSDSGFYLCAWTIRGTVNTEAFFGQGTRLTVV.

The V gene is TRBV5-1, the J gene TRBJ1-3; no firm D call. The V gene lost 4 bases and the J gene lost 0 bases, with 11 bases spanning the gap. The germline V gene encodes CDR1 SGHRS and CDR2 YFSETQ. This CDR3 has 15 residues. This chain's CDR3 is CASSEAGASGNTIYF. CDR3 in DNA: TGCGCCAGCAGCGAAGCAGGTGCCTCTGGAAACACCATATATTTT.

The genes are TRBV5-1 and TRBJ2-5, with D possibly matching TRBD2 (6 bases). This CDR3 has 15 amino acids. Germline-derived CDR1 and CDR2 are SGHRS and YFSETQ. V lost 0 bases to trimming and J lost 4 bases, with 13 bases between them. The CDR3 protein is CASSLGPGDGETQYF. The CDR3 DNA reads as TGCGCCAGCAGCTTGGGCCCGGGGGACGGAGAGACCCAGTACTTC.

This chain links TRBV9 with TRBJ2-1; the D gene is possibly TRBD2 (6 bases). Trimming stripped 0 bases from V and 2 bases from J, with 12 bases between. CDR3 length equals 16 residues. Germline CDR1 SGDLS, CDR2 YYNGEE. The CDR3 reads CASSVGSPGAYNEQFF. The CDR3 DNA sequence: TGTGCCAGCAGCGTAGGAAGTCCGGGGGCCTACAATGAGCAGTTCTTC.

This clone was observed a few times. The chain combines TRBV28 with TRBJ2-1, with a tentative D call TRBD2 (6 bases). Germline V gene sequence: CDR1 MDHEN, CDR2 SYDVKM. Between the trimmed V and J ends, which lost 5 bases and 5 bases, there was a span of 16 bases. The CDR3 extends over 15 amino acids. CDR3 sequence (DNA): TGTGCCAGCAGTCGCGAGGAGGGTGGTAACAATGAGCAGTTCTTC. Translating gives CASSREEGGNNEQFF.

The chain carries TRBV19 and TRBJ2-3; D is possibly TRBD2 (6 bases). V lost 4 bases to trimming and J lost 6 bases, with 17 bases between them. This CDR3 has 15 amino acids. CDR1 and CDR2 from the germline V gene are LNHDA and SQIVND (reference sequence). CDR3 loop: CASSKSRELMDTQYF. The CDR3 DNA reads as TGTGCCAGTAGTAAGAGTCGGGAGTTGATGGATACGCAGTATTTT.

The J gene is TRBJ2-1, the V gene TRBV4-2; 8 nucleotides match TRBD1. Germline CDR1 is LGHNA and CDR2 is YNFKEQ. The CDR3 extends over 13 amino acids. With V trimmed by 11 bases and J by 4 bases, 7 bases remained unmatched. CDR3 sequence: CAVAGQEYNEQFF. In DNA form, the CDR3 reads TGTGCCGTCGCGGGACAGGAGTACAATGAGCAGTTCTTC.

This rearrangement joins TRBV27 to TRBJ2-2, with D tentatively TRBD2 (5 bases). CDR1 is MNHEY, CDR2 SMNVEV, per germline (reference sequence). This CDR3 has 17 residues. The V gene lost 8 bases and the J gene lost 5 bases, with 24 bases spanning the gap. For the CDR3, the DNA is TGTGCCAGCCTTCTATGTTTGCGGGTAAGTTGGACCGGGGAGCTGTTTTTT. It translates to CASLLCLRVSWTGELFF.

The chain recombines TRBV15 with TRBJ1-2; TRBD1 agrees at 7 bases. V was pared by 4 bases and J by 8 bases, with 13 bases of the junction left unmatched. Looked up from germline, CDR1 is LNHNV and CDR2 is YYDKDF (reference sequence). The CDR3 extends over 15 amino acids. The CDR3 DNA reads TGTGCCACCAGCACACGGACAGGAACCTTAGAAGGCTACACCTTC. It specifies CATSTRTGTLEGYTF.

The chain couples TRBV5-6 to TRBJ1-1; a weak D match, TRBD1 (6 bases). The V gene lost 4 bases and the J gene lost 4 bases, with 23 bases spanning the gap. CDR1 is SGHDT and CDR2 is YYEEEE in the germline V gene. The CDR3 length is 17 residues. The CDR3 protein is CASSRPTGNRDGTEAFF. The CDR3, as DNA: TGTGCCAGCAGCCGTCCGACGGGGAACAGGGATGGCACTGAAGCTTTCTTT.